This T cell receptor (beta chain) was observed in a study of cytomegalovirus exposure and HLA in healthy donors. Study summary: It was reported in a later analysis that the 100 to 150 validation repertoires used the same platform as the roughly 700 first-cohort repertoires. Study results and caveats: It was about 180 TCR beta chains that were listed as cytomegalovirus-associated. According to a subsequent analysis, TCR clusters identified in the first cohort showed a tendency to co-occur across the 110 or so validation repertoires.

This clone was observed a single time. Its antigen is currently unknown. Germline-derived CDR1 and CDR2 are MDHEN and SYDVKM. This CDR3 is 14 amino acids long. Trimming removed 5 bases at V and 4 bases at J, with 14 bases between. The roughly 120-subject validation cohort, separate from the 666-subject first cohort, included the donors. Clones were sequenced by immunoSEQ multiplex PCR, and TCRdb holds only the in-frame ones, with some missing. This repertoire shows about 150,000 clones, just over 85% found once; its top ten account for roughly 2.1%. V gene TRBV28 combines with J gene TRBJ1-2, with a tentative D call TRBD1 (6 bases). The receptor's source is a human donor in good health. The source material was PBMCs. The CDR3 region is CASSHDTGTYGYTF. The CDR3 DNA is TGTGCCAGCAGTCACGACACAGGGACCTATGGCTACACCTTC.